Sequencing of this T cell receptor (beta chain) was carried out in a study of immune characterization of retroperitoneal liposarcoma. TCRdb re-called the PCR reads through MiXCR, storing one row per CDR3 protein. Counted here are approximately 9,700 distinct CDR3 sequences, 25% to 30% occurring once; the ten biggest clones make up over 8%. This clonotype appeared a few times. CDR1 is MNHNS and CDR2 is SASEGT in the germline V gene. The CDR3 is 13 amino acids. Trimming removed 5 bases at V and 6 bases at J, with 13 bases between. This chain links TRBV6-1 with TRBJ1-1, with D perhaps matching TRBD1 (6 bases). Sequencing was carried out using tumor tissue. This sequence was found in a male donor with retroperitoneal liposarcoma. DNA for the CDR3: TGTGCCAGCAGTTTAGGGACACCCGCTGAAGCTTTCTTT. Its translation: CASSLGTPAEAFF.